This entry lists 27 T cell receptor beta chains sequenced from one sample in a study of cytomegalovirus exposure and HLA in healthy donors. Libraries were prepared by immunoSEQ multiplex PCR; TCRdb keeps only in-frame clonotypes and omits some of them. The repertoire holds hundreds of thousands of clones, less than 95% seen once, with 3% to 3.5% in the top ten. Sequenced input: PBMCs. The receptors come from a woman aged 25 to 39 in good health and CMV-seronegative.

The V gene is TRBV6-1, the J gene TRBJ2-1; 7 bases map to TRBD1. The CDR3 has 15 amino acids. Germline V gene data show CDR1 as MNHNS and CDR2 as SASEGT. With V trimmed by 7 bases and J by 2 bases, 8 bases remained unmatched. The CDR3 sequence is CASNADRVPYNEQFF. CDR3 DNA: TGTGCCAGCAACGCAGACAGGGTTCCCTACAATGAGCAGTTCTTC.

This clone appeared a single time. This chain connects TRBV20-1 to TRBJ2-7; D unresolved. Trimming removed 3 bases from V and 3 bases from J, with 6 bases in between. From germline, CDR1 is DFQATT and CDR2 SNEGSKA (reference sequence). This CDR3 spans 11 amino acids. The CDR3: CSARVLYEQYF. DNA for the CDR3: TGCAGTGCTAGGGTCCTCTACGAGCAGTACTTC.

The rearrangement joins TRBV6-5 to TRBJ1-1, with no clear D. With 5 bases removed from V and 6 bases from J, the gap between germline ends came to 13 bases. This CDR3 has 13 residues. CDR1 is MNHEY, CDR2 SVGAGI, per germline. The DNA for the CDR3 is TGTGCCAGCAGTCTTGTAGGGCGACCTGAAGCTTTCTTT. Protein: CASSLVGRPEAFF.

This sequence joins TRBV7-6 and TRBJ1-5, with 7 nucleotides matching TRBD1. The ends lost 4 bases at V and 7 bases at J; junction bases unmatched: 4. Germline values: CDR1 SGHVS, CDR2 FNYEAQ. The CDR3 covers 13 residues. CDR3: CASSWGTDQPQHF. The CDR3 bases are TGTGCCAGCAGCTGGGGGACAGACCAGCCCCAGCATTTT.

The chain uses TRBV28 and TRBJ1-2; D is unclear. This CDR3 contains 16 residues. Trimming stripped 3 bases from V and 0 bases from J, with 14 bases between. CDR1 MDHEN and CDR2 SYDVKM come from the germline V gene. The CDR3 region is CASSFLVRNTNYGYTF. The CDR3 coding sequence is TGTGCCAGCAGTTTTCTGGTCAGGAATACTAACTATGGCTACACCTTC.

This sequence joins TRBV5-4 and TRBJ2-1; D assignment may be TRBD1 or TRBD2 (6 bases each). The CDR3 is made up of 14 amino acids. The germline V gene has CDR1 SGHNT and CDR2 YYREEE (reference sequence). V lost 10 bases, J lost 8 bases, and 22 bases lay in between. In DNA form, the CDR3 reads TGTGCCGGGGTTCACGGGGGAGAGGGGGATGAGCAGTTCTTC. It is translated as CAGVHGGEGDEQFF.

DNA of the CDR3: TGCGCCAGCAGCACAGACTACGAGCAGTACTTC. This sequence encodes CASSTDYEQYF. This chain uses TRBV5-1 with TRBJ2-7; D ambiguous. CDR3 length: 11 amino acids. Germline V gene data show CDR1 as SGHRS and CDR2 as YFSETQ. With 4 bases removed from V and 3 bases from J, the gap between germline ends came to 5 bases.

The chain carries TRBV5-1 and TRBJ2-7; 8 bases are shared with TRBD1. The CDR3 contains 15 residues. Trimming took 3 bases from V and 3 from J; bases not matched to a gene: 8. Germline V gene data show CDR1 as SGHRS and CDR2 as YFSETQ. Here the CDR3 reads CASSSGTGIRYEQYF. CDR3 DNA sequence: TGCGCCAGCAGCTCCGGGACAGGCATTCGCTACGAGCAGTACTTC.

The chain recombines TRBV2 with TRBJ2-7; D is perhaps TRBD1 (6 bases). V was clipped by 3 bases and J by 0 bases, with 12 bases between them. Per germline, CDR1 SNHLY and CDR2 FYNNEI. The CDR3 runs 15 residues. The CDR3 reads CASSDARGSSYEQYF. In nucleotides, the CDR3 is TGTGCCAGCAGTGACGCGAGGGGGAGCTCCTACGAGCAGTACTTC.

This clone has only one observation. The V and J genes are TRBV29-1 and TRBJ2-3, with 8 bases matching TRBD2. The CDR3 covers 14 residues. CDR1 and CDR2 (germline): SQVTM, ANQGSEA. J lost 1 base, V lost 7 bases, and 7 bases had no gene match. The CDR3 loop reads CSAPAGVRTDTQYF. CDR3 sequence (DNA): TGCAGCGCCCCAGCGGGAGTGCGCACAGATACGCAGTATTTT.

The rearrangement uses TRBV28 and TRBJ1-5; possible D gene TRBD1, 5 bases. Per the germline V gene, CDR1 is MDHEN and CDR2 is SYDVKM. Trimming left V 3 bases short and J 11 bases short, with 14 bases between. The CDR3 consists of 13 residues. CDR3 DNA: TGTGCCAGCAGTTTTCGGGGCTTGGGGGCCCAGCATTTT. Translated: CASSFRGLGAQHF.

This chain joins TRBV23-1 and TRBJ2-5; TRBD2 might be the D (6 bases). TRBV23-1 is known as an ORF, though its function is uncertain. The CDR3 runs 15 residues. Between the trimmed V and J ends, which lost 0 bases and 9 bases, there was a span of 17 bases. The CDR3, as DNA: TGCGCCAGCAGTCAATCGTGGAGCGGGCGGAATGCCCAGTACTTC. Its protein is CASSQSWSGRNAQYF.

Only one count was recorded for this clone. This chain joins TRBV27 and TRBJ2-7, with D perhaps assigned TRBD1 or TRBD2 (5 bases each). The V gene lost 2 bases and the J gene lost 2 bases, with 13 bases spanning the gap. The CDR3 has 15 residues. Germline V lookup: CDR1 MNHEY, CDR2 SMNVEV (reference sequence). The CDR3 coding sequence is TGTGCCAGCAGTTTAGGGCGAGGGGTCACCTACGAGCAGTACTTC. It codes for CASSLGRGVTYEQYF.

In DNA form, the CDR3 reads TGTGCCAGCAGTGATAGCTTTGGGACAGGAGGGGACAATGAGCAGTTCTTC. It codes for CASSDSFGTGGDNEQFF. This chain connects TRBV6-1 to TRBJ2-1; 8 nucleotides match TRBD1. The CDR3 runs to 17 residues. Per the germline V gene, CDR1 is MNHNS and CDR2 is SASEGT. The V segment lost 3 bases and the J segment 5 bases; nucleotides outside the gene matches: 12.

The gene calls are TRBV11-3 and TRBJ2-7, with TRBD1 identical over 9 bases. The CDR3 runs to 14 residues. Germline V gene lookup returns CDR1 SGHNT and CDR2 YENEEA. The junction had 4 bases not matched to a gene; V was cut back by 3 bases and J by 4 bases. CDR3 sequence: CASSFGTGRYEQYF. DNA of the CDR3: TGTGCCAGCAGCTTCGGGACAGGGCGGTACGAGCAGTACTTC.

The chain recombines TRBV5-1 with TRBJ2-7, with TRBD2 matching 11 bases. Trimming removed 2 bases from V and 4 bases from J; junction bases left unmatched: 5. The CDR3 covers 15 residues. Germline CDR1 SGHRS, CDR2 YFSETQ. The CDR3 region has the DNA TGCGCCAGCAGCTTTGGGACTAGCGGACAGTACGAGCAGTACTTC. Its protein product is CASSFGTSGQYEQYF.

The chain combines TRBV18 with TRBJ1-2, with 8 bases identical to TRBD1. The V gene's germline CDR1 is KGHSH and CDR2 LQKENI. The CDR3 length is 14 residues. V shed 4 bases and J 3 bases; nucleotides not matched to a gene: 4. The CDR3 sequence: CASSLDRGDYGYTF. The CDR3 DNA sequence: TGTGCCAGCTCACTCGACAGGGGAGACTATGGCTACACCTTC.

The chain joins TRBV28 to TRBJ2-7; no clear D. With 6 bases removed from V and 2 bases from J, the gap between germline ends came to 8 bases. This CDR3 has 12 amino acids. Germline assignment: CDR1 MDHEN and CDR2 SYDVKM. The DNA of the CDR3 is TGTGCCAGCAGGGAGTCAGCCTACGAGCAGTACTTC. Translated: CASRESAYEQYF.

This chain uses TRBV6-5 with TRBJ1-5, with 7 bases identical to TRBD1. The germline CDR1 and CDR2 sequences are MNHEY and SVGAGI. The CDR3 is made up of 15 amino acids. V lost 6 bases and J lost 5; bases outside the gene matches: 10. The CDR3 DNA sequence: TGTGCCAGCAGATCAGGGGGGGTCGGGTATCAGCCCCAGCATTTT. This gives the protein CASRSGGVGYQPQHF.

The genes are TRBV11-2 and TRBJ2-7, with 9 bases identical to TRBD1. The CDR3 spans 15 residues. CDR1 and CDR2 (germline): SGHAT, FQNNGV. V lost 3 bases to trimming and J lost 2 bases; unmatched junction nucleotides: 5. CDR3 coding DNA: TGTGCCAGCAGCTTTGGGACAGGGATTCCCTACGAGCAGTACTTC. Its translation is CASSFGTGIPYEQYF. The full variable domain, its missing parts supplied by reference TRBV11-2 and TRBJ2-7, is EAGVAQSPRYKIIEKRQSVAFWCNPISGHATLYWYQQILGQGPKLLIQFQNNGVVDDSQLPKDRFSAERLKGVDSTLKIQPAKLEDSAVYLCASSFGTGIPYEQYFGPGTRLTVT.

CDR3 region: CASSDYEQYF. In nucleotides, the CDR3 is TGTGCCAGCAGCGACTACGAGCAGTACTTC. The V and J genes are TRBV25-1 and TRBJ2-7; D call uncertain. The CDR3 totals 10 residues. Germline CDR1 is MGHDK and CDR2 is SYGVNS. V shed 6 bases and J shed 3 bases, with 3 bases lying between them.

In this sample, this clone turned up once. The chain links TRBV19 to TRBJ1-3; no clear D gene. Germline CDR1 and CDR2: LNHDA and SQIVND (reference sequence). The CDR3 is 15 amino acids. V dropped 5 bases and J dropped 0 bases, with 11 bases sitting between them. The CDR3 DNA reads TGTGCCAGTAGTGGGGATTATAGCTCTGGAAACACCATATATTTT. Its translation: CASSGDYSSGNTIYF.

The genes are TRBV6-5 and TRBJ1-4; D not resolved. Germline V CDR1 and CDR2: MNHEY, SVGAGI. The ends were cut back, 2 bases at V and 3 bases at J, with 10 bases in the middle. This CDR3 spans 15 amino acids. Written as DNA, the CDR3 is TGTGCCAGCAGTTACCTAGGGTCCGCTAATGAAAAACTGTTTTTT. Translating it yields CASSYLGSANEKLFF.

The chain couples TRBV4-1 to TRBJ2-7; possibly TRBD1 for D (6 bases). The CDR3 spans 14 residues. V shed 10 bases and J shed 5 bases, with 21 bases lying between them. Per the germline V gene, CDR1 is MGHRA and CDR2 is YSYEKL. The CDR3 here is CATGGTGNSDEQYF. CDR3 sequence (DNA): TGCGCCACCGGCGGAACAGGGAATAGCGACGAGCAGTACTTC.

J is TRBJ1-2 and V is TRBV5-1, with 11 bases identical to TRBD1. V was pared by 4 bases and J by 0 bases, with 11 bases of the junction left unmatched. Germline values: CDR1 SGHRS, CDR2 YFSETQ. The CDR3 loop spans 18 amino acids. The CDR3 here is CASSIRGTGGTTNYGYTF. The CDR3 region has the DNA TGCGCCAGCAGCATACGAGGGACAGGGGGTACTACTAACTATGGCTACACCTTC.

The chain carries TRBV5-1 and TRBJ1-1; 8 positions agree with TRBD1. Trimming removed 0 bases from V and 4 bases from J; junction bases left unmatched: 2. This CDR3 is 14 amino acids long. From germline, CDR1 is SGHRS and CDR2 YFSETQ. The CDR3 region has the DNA TGCGCCAGCAGCTTGGTGGGACAGGCCACTGAAGCTTTCTTT. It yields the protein CASSLVGQATEAFF.

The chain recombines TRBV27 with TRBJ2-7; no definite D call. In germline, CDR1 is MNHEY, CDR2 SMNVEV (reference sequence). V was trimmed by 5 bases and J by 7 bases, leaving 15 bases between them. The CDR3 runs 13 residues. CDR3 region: CASSPSPVGEQYF. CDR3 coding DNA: TGTGCCAGCAGTCCTTCCCCGGTAGGGGAGCAGTACTTC.